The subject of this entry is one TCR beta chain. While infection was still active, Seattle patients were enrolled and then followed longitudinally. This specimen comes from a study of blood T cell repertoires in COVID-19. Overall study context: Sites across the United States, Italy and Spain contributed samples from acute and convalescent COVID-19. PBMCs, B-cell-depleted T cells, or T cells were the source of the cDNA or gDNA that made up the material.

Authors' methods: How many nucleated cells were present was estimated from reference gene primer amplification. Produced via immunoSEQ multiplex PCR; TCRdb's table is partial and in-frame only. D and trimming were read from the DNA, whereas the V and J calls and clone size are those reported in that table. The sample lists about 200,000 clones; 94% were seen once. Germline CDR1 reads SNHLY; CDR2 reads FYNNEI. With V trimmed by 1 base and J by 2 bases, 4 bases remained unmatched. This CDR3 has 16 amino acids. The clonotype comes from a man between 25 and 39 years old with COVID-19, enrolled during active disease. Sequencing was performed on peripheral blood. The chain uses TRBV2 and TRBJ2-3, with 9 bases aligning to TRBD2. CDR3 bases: TGTGCCAGCAGTGAAGTCCTAGCGGGGTCCACAGATACGCAGTATTTT. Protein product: CASSEVLAGSTDTQYF.